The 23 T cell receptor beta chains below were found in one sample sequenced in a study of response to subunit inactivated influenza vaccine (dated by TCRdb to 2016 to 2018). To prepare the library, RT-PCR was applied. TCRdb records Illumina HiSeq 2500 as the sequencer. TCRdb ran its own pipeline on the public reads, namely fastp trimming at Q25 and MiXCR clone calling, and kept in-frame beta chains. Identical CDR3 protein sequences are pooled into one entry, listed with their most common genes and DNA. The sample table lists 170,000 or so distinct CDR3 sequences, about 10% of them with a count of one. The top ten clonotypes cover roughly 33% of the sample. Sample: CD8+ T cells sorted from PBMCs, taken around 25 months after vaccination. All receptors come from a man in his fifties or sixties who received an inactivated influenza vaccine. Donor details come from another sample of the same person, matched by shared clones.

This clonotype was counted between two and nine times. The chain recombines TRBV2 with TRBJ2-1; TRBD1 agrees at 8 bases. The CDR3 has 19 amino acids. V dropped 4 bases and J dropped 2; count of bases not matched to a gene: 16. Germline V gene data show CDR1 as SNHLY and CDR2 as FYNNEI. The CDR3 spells CASSVNRGFPSGPYNEQFF. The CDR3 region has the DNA TGTGCCAGCAGTGTTAACAGGGGGTTCCCCAGTGGACCCTACAATGAGCAGTTCTTC.

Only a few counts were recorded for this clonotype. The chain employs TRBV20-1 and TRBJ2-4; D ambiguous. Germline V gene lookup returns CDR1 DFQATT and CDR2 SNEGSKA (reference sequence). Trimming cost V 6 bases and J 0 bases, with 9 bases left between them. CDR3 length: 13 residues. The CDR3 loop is CSARPLAKNIQYF. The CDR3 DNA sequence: TGCAGTGCCAGGCCGCTAGCCAAAAACATTCAGTACTTC.

DNA of the CDR3: TGTGCCAGCAGGATGTTAAAGGTTATGAACACTGAAGCTTTCTTT. This gives the protein CASRMLKVMNTEAFF. This rearrangement joins TRBV11-2 to TRBJ1-1; no definite D call. The V end lost 6 bases, the J end lost 0 bases, and 14 bases lay between the germline ends. From germline, CDR1 is SGHAT and CDR2 FQNNGV. This CDR3 is 15 amino acids long.

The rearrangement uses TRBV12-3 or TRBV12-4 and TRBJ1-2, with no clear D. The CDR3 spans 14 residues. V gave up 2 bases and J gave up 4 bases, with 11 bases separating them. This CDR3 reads CASSLWAMRYGYTF. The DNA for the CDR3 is TGTGCCAGCAGTTTATGGGCGATGCGCTATGGCTACACCTTC.

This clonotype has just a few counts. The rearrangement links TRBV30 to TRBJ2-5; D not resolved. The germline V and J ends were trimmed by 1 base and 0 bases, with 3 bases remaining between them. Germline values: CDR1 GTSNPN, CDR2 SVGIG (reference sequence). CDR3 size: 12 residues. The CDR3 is CAWSGYQETQYF. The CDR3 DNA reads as TGTGCCTGGAGTGGTTACCAAGAGACCCAGTACTTC.

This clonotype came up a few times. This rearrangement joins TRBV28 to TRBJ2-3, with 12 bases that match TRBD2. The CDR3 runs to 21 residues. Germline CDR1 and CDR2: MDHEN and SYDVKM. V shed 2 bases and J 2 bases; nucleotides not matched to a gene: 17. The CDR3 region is CASSLLLTRLAGEKYTDTQYF. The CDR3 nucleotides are TGTGCCAGCAGTTTACTTTTAACCCGACTAGCGGGGGAGAAGTACACAGATACGCAGTATTTT.

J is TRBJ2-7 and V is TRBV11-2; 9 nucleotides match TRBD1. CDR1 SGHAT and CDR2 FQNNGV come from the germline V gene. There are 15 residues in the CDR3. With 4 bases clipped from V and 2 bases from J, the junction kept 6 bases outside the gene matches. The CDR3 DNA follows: TGTGCCAGCAGCTCTACGACAGGGGGTCCCTACGAGCAGTACTTC. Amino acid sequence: CASSSTTGGPYEQYF.

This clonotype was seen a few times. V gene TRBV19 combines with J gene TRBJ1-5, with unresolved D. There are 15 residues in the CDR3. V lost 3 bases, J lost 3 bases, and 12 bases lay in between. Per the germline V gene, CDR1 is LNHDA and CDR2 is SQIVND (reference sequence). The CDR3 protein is CASSIHEGNNQPQHF. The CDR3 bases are TGTGCCAGTAGTATCCACGAGGGCAACAATCAGCCCCAGCATTTT. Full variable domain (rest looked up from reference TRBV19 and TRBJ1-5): DGGITQSPKYLFRKEGQNVTLSCEQNLNHDAMYWYRQDPGQGLRLIYYSQIVNDFQKGDIAEGYSVSREKKESFPLTVTSAQKNPTAFYLCASSIHEGNNQPQHFGDGTRLSIL.

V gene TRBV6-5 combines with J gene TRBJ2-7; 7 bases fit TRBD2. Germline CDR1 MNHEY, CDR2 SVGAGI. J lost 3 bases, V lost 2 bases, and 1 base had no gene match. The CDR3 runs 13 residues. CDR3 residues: CASSYREGYEQYF. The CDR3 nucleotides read TGTGCCAGCAGTTACAGGGAGGGCTACGAGCAGTACTTC.

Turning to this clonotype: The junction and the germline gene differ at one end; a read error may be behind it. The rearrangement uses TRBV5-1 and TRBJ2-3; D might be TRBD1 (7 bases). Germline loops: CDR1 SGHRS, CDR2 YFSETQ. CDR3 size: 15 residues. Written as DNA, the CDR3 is TGCGCCAGCAGCCGGGGGACAGCTAGCACAGATACGCAGTATTTC. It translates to CASSRGTASTDTQYF.

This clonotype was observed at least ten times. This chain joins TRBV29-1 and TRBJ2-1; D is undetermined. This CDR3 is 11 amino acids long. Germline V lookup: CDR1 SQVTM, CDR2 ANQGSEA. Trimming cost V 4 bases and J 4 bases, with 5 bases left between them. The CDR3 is CSVGKYNEQFF. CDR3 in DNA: TGCAGCGTTGGAAAGTACAATGAGCAGTTCTTC.

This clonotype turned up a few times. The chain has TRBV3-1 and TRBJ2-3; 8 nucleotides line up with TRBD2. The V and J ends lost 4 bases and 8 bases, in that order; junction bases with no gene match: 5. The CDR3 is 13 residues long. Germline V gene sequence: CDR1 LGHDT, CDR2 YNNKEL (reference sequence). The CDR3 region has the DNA TGTGCCAGCAGCCCATTAAGCGGGAGTACGCAGTATTTT. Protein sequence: CASSPLSGSTQYF.

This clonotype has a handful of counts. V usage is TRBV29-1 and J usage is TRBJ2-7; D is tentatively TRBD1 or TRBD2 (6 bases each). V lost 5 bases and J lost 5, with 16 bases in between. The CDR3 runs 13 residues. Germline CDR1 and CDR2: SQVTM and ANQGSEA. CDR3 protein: CSVPGAGSDEQYF. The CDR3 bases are TGCAGCGTTCCGGGGGCAGGGTCCGACGAGCAGTACTTC.

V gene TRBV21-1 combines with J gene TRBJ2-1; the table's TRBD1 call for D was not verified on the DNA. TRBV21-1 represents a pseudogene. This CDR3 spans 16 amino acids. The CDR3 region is CASSLRGGQGHNEQFF. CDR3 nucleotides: TGTGCCAGCAGTTTAAGAGGAGGACAGGGCCACAATGAGCAGTTCTTC.

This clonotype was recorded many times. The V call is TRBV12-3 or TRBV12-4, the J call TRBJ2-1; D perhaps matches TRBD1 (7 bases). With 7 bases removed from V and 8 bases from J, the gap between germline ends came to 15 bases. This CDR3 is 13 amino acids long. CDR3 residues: CASMSGGLDEQFF. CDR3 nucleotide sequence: TGTGCCAGCATGTCAGGGGGGTTGGATGAGCAGTTCTTC.

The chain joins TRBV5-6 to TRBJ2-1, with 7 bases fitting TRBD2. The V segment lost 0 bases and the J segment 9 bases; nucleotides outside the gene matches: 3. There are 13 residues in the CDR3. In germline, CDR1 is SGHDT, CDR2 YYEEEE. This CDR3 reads CASSLGLASEQFF. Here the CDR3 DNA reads TGTGCCAGCAGCTTGGGACTAGCTTCTGAGCAGTTCTTC.

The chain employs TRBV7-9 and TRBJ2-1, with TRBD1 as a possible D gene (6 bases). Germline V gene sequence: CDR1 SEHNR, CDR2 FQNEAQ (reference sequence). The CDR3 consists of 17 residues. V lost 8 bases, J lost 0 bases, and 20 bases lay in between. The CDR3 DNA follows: TGTGCCAGCGGTTACCCGAACAGGGCCAGCTCCTACAATGAGCAGTTCTTC. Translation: CASGYPNRASSYNEQFF.

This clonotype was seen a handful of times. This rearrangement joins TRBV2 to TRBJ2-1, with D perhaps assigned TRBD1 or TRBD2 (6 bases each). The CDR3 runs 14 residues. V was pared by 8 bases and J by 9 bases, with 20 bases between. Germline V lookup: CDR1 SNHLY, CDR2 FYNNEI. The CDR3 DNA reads TGTGCCAGCCTTTCGGGGGCGATCTTGGTTGAGCAGTTCTTC. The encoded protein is CASLSGAILVEQFF.

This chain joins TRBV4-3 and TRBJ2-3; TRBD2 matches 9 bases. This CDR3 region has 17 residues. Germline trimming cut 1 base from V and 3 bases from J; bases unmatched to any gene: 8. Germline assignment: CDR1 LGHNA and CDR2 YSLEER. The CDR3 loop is CASSQGFLAGDTDTQYF. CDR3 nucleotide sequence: TGCGCCAGCAGCCAAGGTTTCTTAGCGGGAGATACAGATACGCAGTATTTT.

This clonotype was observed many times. CDR3 in DNA: TGTGCCAGCAGCTTATGGTCGGACTCTCCCGGCTACACCTTC. Its translation: CASSLWSDSPGYTF. The gene calls are TRBV13 and TRBJ1-2; D uncertain. Germline V gene sequence: CDR1 PRHDT, CDR2 FYEKMQ (reference sequence). Trimming shortened V by 2 bases and J by 8 bases, and 15 bases separated the two germline ends. This CDR3 comprises 14 residues.

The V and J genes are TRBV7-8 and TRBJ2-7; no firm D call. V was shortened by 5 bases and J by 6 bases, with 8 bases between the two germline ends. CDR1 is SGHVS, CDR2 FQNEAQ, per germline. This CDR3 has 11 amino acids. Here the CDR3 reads CASSADVEQYF. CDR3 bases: TGTGCCAGCAGCGCAGATGTCGAGCAGTACTTC. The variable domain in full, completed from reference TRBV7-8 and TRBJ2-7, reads GAGVSQSPRYKVAKRGQDVALRCDPISGHVSLFWYQQALGQGPEFLTYFQNEAQLDKSGLPSDRFFAERPEGSVSTLKIQRTQQEDSAVYLCASSADVEQYFGPGTRLTVT.

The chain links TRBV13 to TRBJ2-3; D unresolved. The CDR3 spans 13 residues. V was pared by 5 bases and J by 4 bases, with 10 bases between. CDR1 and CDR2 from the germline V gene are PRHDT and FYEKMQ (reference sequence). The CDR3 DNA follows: TGTGCCAGCAGCGCTCAGACCGCAGATACGCAGTATTTT. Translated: CASSAQTADTQYF.

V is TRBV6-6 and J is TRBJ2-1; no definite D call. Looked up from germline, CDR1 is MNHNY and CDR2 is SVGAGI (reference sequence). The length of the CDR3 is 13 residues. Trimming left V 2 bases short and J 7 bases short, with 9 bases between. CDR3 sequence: CASSYGFMNEQFF. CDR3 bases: TGTGCCAGCAGTTACGGCTTCATGAATGAGCAGTTCTTC.